The 20 T cell receptor beta chains below were found in one sample sequenced in a study of tumor-infiltrating lymphocytes in oesophageal squamous cell carcinoma. TCRdb re-analysed the PCR reads in MiXCR, keeping a single row per CDR3 protein. The sample contains about 22,000 distinct CDR3 sequences, around a third of which appear only once. Material: esophageal tumor tissue. Receptor source: a female donor with esophageal squamous cell carcinoma.

The J gene is TRBJ1-2, the V gene TRBV7-2; D not resolved. The V gene lost 5 bases and the J gene lost 6 bases, with 13 bases spanning the gap. CDR3 length: 13 residues. Per the germline V gene, CDR1 is SGHTA and CDR2 is FQGNSA. CDR3 in amino acids: CASSASTTDGYTF. CDR3 nucleotides: TGTGCCAGCAGCGCTAGCACAACGGATGGCTACACCTTC. Full variable domain (outside the CDR3, taken from reference TRBV7-2 and TRBJ1-2): GAGVSQSPSNKVTEKGKDVELRCDPISGHTALYWYRQSLGQGLEFLIYFQGNSAPDKSGLPSDRFSAERTGGSVSTLTIQRTQQEDSAVYLCASSASTTDGYTFGSGTRLTVV.

The table lists this clonotype with a few counts. The chain links TRBV20-1 to TRBJ2-7; 8 nucleotides match TRBD2. TRBJ2-1 matches the DNA end more closely, so the J call is doubtful. Germline CDR1 reads DFQATT; CDR2 reads SNEGSKA (reference sequence). This CDR3 comprises 14 residues. As DNA, the CDR3 is TGCAGTGCTAGAAATTGGCTAGCGGGCAATGAGCAGTTCTTC. Amino acids: CSARNWLAGNEQFF.

This clonotype appeared a few times. The J gene is TRBJ2-7, the V gene TRBV4-1; 9 bases are a match to TRBD2. With 0 bases clipped from V and 0 bases from J, the junction kept 9 bases outside the gene matches. The CDR3 runs 18 residues. Germline-derived CDR1 and CDR2 are MGHRA and YSYEKL. The CDR3 is CASSQDRIAGVPSYEQYF. The CDR3 nucleotides read TGCGCCAGCAGCCAAGATCGAATAGCGGGAGTTCCCTCCTACGAGCAGTACTTC.

This clonotype showed up just a few times. This chain links TRBV7-2 with TRBJ2-7; maybe TRBD2 (5 bases). With the DNA end fitting TRBJ2-1 better, the J assignment may be wrong. The CDR3 totals 15 residues. Germline values: CDR1 SGHTA, CDR2 FQGNSA. CDR3 sequence: CASSLGAGRYNEQFF. CDR3 coding DNA: TGTGCCAGCAGCTTAGGCGCGGGTCGGTACAATGAGCAGTTCTTC.

V is TRBV11-2 and J is TRBJ1-2; possibly TRBD1 for D (5 bases). Trimming pared 5 bases from V and 3 bases from J, leaving 13 bases between. The CDR3 consists of 14 residues. In germline, CDR1 is SGHAT, CDR2 FQNNGV. The CDR3: CASSGDSDYYGYTF. In DNA form, the CDR3 reads TGTGCCAGCAGCGGAGACAGTGACTACTATGGCTACACCTTC.

The chain joins TRBV29-1 to TRBJ1-2; D is unclear. Trimming left V 7 bases short and J 3 bases short, with 9 bases between. There are 11 residues in the CDR3. Germline loops: CDR1 SQVTM, CDR2 ANQGSEA. DNA of the CDR3: TGCAGCGCACGGGGAGACTATGGCTACACCTTC. Translating it yields CSARGDYGYTF.

The chain links TRBV5-1 to TRBJ2-3; TRBD2 aligns across 13 bases. Germline V gene sequence: CDR1 SGHRS, CDR2 YFSETQ. Trimming removed 0 bases from V and 3 bases from J; junction bases left unmatched: 19. CDR3 length: 22 residues. CDR3 sequence: CASSLGRLLAGGPILSTDTQYF. In nucleotides, the CDR3 is TGCGCCAGCAGCTTGGGTCGGTTACTAGCGGGAGGGCCTATTTTAAGTACAGATACGCAGTATTTT.

This CDR3 reads CASSLMNYEQYF. The CDR3 DNA sequence: TGTGCCAGCAGCTTAATGAACTACGAGCAGTACTTC. The rearrangement uses TRBV7-6 and TRBJ2-7; D uncertain. CDR1 SGHVS and CDR2 FNYEAQ come from the germline V gene. The CDR3 totals 12 residues. V lost 2 bases and J 3 bases, leaving 5 bases between the germline ends.

This clonotype showed up many times. The rearrangement joins TRBV6-1 to TRBJ2-7; either TRBD1 or TRBD2 may fit D (5 bases each). CDR1 and CDR2 (germline): MNHNS, SASEGT. V was trimmed by 6 bases and J by 4 bases, leaving 22 bases between them. The CDR3 runs to 16 residues. The chain's CDR3 is CASSPGTSFPLYEQYF. The CDR3 DNA is TGTGCCAGCAGCCCCGGGACCTCTTTCCCCCTATACGAGCAGTACTTC.

V and J are TRBV29-1 and TRBJ1-5; the D gene is possibly TRBD1 (5 bases). The CDR3 spans 12 residues. V gave up 4 bases and J gave up 7 bases, with 11 bases separating them. Germline V gene sequence: CDR1 SQVTM, CDR2 ANQGSEA. CDR3 nucleotide sequence: TGCAGCGTTGGAGAGGGGTCCCAGCCCCAGCATTTT. Encoded protein: CSVGEGSQPQHF.

This clonotype was recorded a few times. The chain recombines TRBV18 with TRBJ2-1; D is unclear. The CDR3 consists of 16 residues. Trimming took 3 bases from V and 4 from J, leaving 16 bases between them. Germline values: CDR1 KGHSH, CDR2 LQKENI. The CDR3 here is CASSPDEVGGYNEQFF. The CDR3 region has the DNA TGTGCCAGCTCACCTGACGAGGTGGGCGGTTACAATGAGCAGTTCTTC.

The chain employs TRBV13 and TRBJ2-5, with TRBD2 matching over 9 bases. The J call may be in error: the DNA end matches TRBJ2-1 better. CDR1 PRHDT and CDR2 FYEKMQ come from the germline V gene (reference sequence). The CDR3 runs to 16 residues. For the CDR3, the DNA is TGTGCCAGCAGCTTAGGGGTAGCGGGAGCCTACAATGAGCAGTTCTTC. Its protein is CASSLGVAGAYNEQFF.

By share, this clonotype counts as medium-sized. In DNA form, the CDR3 reads TGTGCCAGCAGCAAGATACGGAGCATGTACGATGAGCAGTTCTTC. Its translation: CASSKIRSMYDEQFF. V usage is TRBV7-9 and J usage is TRBJ2-1, with D uncertain. Germline loops: CDR1 SEHNR, CDR2 FQNEAQ (reference sequence). V lost 5 bases, J lost 8 bases, and 19 bases lay in between. CDR3 size: 15 residues.

This clonotype came up many times. V and J are TRBV7-9 and TRBJ2-7; tentative D call: TRBD1 (6 bases). The CDR3 totals 16 residues. Germline V CDR1 and CDR2: SEHNR, FQNEAQ (reference sequence). Trimming removed 4 bases at V and 2 bases at J, with 18 bases between. CDR3: CASSSPGQDSAYEQYF. CDR3 in DNA: TGTGCCAGCAGCTCCCCCGGGCAGGACAGCGCCTACGAGCAGTACTTC. Full variable domain (rest looked up from reference TRBV7-9 and TRBJ2-7): DTGVSQNPRHKITKRGQNVTFRCDPISEHNRLYWYRQTLGQGPEFLTYFQNEAQLEKSRLLSDRFSAERPKGSFSTLEIQRTEQGDSAMYLCASSSPGQDSAYEQYFGPGTRLTVT.

Concerning this clonotype itself: No conserved phenylalanine or tryptophan ends this CDR3, so it is likely a read error. It is unclear where the CDR3 begins or ends on the DNA, so no DNA is shown, and the CDR3 is as TCRdb lists it. V usage is TRBV10-2 and J usage is TRBJ2-3; TRBD1, the D gene given by the table, was not confirmed from the DNA. The CDR3 sequence runs 17 residues, both termini included. Germline V lookup: CDR1 WSHSY, CDR2 SAAADI. CDR3: CASKLASMRTETQYFGT.

This clonotype appeared a few times. The chain recombines TRBV19 with TRBJ2-1; 9 positions agree with TRBD2. The CDR3 runs 15 residues. V lost 2 bases, J lost 7 bases, and 6 bases stayed unmatched. Germline CDR1 LNHDA, CDR2 SQIVND (reference sequence). The CDR3 sequence: CASSIFSGSVNEQFF. Written as DNA, the CDR3 is TGTGCCAGTAGTATATTTAGCGGGAGTGTTAATGAGCAGTTCTTC.

The CDR3 DNA reads TGTGCCAGCTCACCACTGCAGGCTAGCGGGATTATAGATACGCAGTATTTT. Translation: CASSPLQASGIIDTQYF. The chain combines TRBV18 with TRBJ2-3; 9 bases match TRBD2. V shed 1 base and J 5 bases; nucleotides not matched to a gene: 10. CDR3 size: 17 residues. Germline-derived CDR1 and CDR2 are KGHSH and LQKENI.

Worth noting for this clonotype: At one end, the junction sequence differs from germline, possibly due to a read error. CDR3 DNA sequence: TGTGTCAGCAGTGTGATATCTAACTATGGCTACACCTTC. It is translated as CVSSVISNYGYTF. The chain couples TRBV2 to TRBJ2-7; D is undetermined. The better agreement between TRBJ1-2 and the DNA end casts doubt on the J call. The germline CDR1 and CDR2 sequences are SNHLY and FYNNEI. The CDR3 is 13 amino acids.

This clonotype was detected ten times or more. The CDR3 is CASSLLLNTEAFF. CDR3 DNA sequence: TGCGCCAGCAGCTTGCTGTTGAACACTGAAGCTTTCTTT. The rearrangement links TRBV5-1 to TRBJ1-1; D not resolved. This CDR3 has 13 amino acids. Germline V gene data show CDR1 as SGHRS and CDR2 as YFSETQ. V shed 1 base and J shed 0 bases, with 4 bases lying between them.

This clonotype was counted many times. Since a much larger clone is just one base distant, this may be a read error. The chain recombines TRBV7-2 with TRBJ2-5; TRBD2 agrees at 8 bases. Germline V lookup: CDR1 SGHTA, CDR2 FQGNSA. Trimming at V came to 0 bases and at J to 11 bases, leaving 11 bases not matched to a gene. This CDR3 is built from 15 residues. CDR3 in amino acids: CASSLASGVYNEQYF. The CDR3 coding sequence is TGTGCCAGCAGCTTAGCTAGCGGGGTATACAATGAGCAGTACTTC. Looking up the rest from reference TRBV7-2 and TRBJ2-5 gives the full variable domain: GAGVSQSPSNKVTEKGKDVELRCDPISGHTALYWYRQSLGQGLEFLIYFQGNSAPDKSGLPSDRFSAERTGGSVSTLTIQRTQQEDSAVYLCASSLASGVYNEQYFGPGTRLLVL.